A selection of T cell receptor beta chains follows, all from one sample in a study of blood T cell dynamics during melanoma immunotherapy. The repertoire was sequenced with immunoSEQ multiplex PCR; TCRdb's copy has only in-frame clones and lacks some. The profile shows roughly 12,000 clones, about 88% of them singletons. The sample in question was blood, obtained from a patient treated with checkpoint blockade. All receptors come from a human donor with melanoma. Both conserved end residues are part of each CDR3. The D gene is left open where the match is weak. Where a row states a size, it is once, few, many or the class of an expanded clone; other rows omit it.

d_call,v_call,clone_size,j_call,cdr3_aa,cdr3_nt
.,TRBV20-1,.,TRBJ2-7,CSARDSREQYF,TGCAGTGCTAGGGATTCCCGCGAGCAGTACTTC
.,TRBV4-1,.,TRBJ1-2,CASSQERGTHGYTF,TGCGCCAGCAGCCAAGAGAGAGGGACCCATGGCTACACCTTC
.,TRBV19,.,TRBJ2-2,CASSSHPTANTGELFF,TGTGCCAGTAGTTCACACCCAACAGCTAACACCGGGGAGCTGTTTTTT
.,TRBV19,.,TRBJ1-5,CASSTTWTVESQPQHF,TGTGCCAGCAGTACAACATGGACAGTGGAATCCCAGCCCCAGCATTTT
.,TRBV7-8,.,TRBJ1-1,CASSPIIRDTEFEAFF,TGTGCCAGCAGCCCGATCATCCGGGACACCGAATTTGAAGCTTTCTTT
.,TRBV6-5,.,TRBJ1-1,CASRPLGGTTEAFF,TGTGCCAGCAGACCACTTGGGGGGACCACTGAAGCTTTCTTT
TRBD1,TRBV13,.,TRBJ1-1,CASNPRDSKAAFF,TGTGCCAGCAACCCCAGGGACAGCAAGGCAGCTTTCTTT
.,TRBV7-2,once,TRBJ2-7,CASSPRLRSTYEQYF,TGTGCCAGCAGCCCCCGTCTTCGGAGTACCTACGAGCAGTACTTC
.,TRBV9,.,TRBJ1-1,CASSVGGNSGGTEAFF,TGTGCCAGCAGCGTAGGCGGGAACTCGGGGGGGACTGAAGCTTTCTTT
.,TRBV18,.,TRBJ2-7,CASSPPATVEQYF,TGTGCCAGCTCACCACCGGCAACGGTCGAGCAGTACTTC
TRBD1,TRBV27,.,TRBJ2-7,CASSLEGQGWSEQYF,TGTGCCAGCAGTTTGGAAGGACAGGGGTGGAGCGAGCAGTACTTC
TRBD1,TRBV29-1,.,TRBJ1-4,CSVESGGEKLFF,TGCAGCGTTGAATCAGGGGGCGAAAAACTGTTTTTT
.,TRBV6-6,.,TRBJ1-5,CASTDSGFQPQHF,TGTGCCAGCACCGATTCAGGGTTCCAGCCCCAGCATTTT
TRBD2,TRBV6-1,.,TRBJ2-1,CASSEGPSGGLTYFF,TGTGCCAGCAGTGAAGGTCCTAGCGGGGGTTTAACTTATTTCTTC
.,TRBV10-2,.,TRBJ2-3,CASSVPRLSADTQYF,TGCGCCAGCAGTGTACCTAGACTAAGCGCAGATACGCAGTATTTT
.,TRBV28,.,TRBJ1-6,CASKPEGGTQSHF,TGTGCCAGCAAGCCGGAGGGGGGAACCCAGTCCCACTTT
.,TRBV2,.,TRBJ2-5,CASNQGGSGTQYF,TGTGCCAGCAACCAAGGCGGATCAGGGACCCAGTACTTC
TRBD1,TRBV18,.,TRBJ1-2,CASSPRTGIDYGYTF,TGTGCCAGCTCTCCGAGGACAGGGATAGACTATGGCTACACCTTC
TRBD2,TRBV11-2,.,TRBJ2-2,CASSLVVAGGPGELFF,TGTGCCAGCAGCTTAGTAGTAGCGGGGGGGCCCGGGGAGCTGTTTTTT
.,TRBV7-2,.,TRBJ2-1,CASSLRGAWQFF,TGTGCCAGCAGCTTACGGGGGGCCTGGCAGTTCTTC
TRBD1,TRBV19,once,TRBJ1-4,CATAPPGQGTNEKLFF,TGTGCCACCGCACCCCCGGGACAGGGGACTAATGAAAAACTGTTTTTT
.,TRBV11-2,.,TRBJ2-1,CASSLETGYYNEQFF,TGTGCCAGCAGCTTAGAGACAGGATACTACAATGAGCAGTTCTTC
.,TRBV7-9,.,TRBJ1-1,CASSSGAITEAFF,TGTGCCAGCAGCTCTGGGGCGATCACTGAAGCTTTCTTT
.,TRBV18,.,TRBJ2-2,CASRPSGGELFF,TGTGCCAGCCGCCCTTCTGGAGGGGAGCTGTTTTTT
.,TRBV4-1,.,TRBJ2-5,CASSQEGTTGETQYF,TGCGCCAGCAGCCAAGAGGGGACAACGGGGGAGACCCAGTACTTC
TRBD1,TRBV7-9,.,TRBJ1-2,CASSRQQGSYGYTF,TGTGCCAGCAGTCGGCAACAGGGGAGCTATGGCTACACCTTC
TRBD1,TRBV19,.,TRBJ1-4,CASSDQGGLIEKLFF,TGTGCCAGTAGTGACCAGGGGGGACTGATTGAAAAACTGTTTTTT